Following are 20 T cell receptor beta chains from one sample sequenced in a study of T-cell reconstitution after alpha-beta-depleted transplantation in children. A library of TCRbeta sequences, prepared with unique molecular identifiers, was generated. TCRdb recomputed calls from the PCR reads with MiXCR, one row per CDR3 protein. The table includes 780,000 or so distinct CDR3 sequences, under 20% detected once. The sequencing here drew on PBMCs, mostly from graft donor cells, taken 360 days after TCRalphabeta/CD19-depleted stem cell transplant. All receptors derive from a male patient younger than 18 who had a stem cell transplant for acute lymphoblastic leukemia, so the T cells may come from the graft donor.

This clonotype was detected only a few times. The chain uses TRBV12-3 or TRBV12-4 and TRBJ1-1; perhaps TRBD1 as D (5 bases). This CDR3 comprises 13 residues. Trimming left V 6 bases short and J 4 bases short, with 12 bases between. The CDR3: CASSSRGSTEAFF. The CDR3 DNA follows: TGTGCCAGCAGCTCTCGGGGGAGCACTGAAGCTTTCTTT.

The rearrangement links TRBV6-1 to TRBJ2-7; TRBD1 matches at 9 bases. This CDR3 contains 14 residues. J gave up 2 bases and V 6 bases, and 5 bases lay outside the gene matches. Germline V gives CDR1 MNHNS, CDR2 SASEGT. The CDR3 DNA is TGTGCCAGCAGACACGGACAGGGGACCTACGAGCAGTACTTC. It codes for CASRHGQGTYEQYF.

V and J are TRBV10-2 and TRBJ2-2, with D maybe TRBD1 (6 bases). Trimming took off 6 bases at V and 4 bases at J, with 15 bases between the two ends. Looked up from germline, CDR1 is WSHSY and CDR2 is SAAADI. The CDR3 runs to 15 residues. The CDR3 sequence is CASRETGSRTGELFF. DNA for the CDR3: TGCGCCAGCAGGGAAACAGGGTCCCGCACCGGGGAGCTGTTTTTT.

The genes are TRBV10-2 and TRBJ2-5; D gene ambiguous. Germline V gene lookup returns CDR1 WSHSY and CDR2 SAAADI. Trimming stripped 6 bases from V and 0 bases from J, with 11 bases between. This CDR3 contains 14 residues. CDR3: CASRRTQYQETQYF. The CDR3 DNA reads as TGCGCCAGCAGACGCACTCAGTACCAAGAGACCCAGTACTTC.

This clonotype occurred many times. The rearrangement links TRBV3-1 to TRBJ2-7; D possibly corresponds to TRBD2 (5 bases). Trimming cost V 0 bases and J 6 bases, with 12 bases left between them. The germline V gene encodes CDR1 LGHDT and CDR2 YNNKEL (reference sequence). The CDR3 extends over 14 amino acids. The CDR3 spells CASSQDDRLAEQYF. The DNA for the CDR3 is TGTGCCAGCAGCCAAGATGATCGGCTAGCCGAGCAGTACTTC.

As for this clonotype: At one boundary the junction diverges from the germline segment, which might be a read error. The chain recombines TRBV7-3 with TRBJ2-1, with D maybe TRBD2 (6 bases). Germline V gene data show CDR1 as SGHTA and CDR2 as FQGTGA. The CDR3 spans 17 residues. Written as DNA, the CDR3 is TGTGCCAGCAGCTTAGGTTATGCTCTAGCGTCCTTCAATGAGCAGTTCTTC. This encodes CASSLGYALASFNEQFF. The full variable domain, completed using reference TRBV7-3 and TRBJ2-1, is GAGVSQTPSNKVTEKGKYVELRCDPISGHTALYWYRQSLGQGPEFLIYFQGTGAADDSGLPNDRFFAVRPEGSVSTLKIQRTERGDSAVYLCASSLGYALASFNEQFFGPGTRLTVL.

CDR3 bases: TGCGCCAGCAGCGTGACAACACCCCCTGATACGCAGTATTTT. Residues: CASSVTTPPDTQYF. The chain recombines TRBV5-1 with TRBJ2-3; no firm D call. Trimming left V 4 bases short and J 6 bases short, with 15 bases between. The germline V gene has CDR1 SGHRS and CDR2 YFSETQ. This CDR3 spans 14 amino acids.

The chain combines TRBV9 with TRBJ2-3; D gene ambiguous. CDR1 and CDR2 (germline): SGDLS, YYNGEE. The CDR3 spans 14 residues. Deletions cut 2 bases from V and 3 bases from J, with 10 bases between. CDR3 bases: TGTGCCAGCAGCGTCTGGGCGAATACAGATACGCAGTATTTT. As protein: CASSVWANTDTQYF. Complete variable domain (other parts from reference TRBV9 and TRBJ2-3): DSGVTQTPKHLITATGQRVTLRCSPRSGDLSVYWYQQSLDQGLQFLIQYYNGEERAKGNILERFSAQQFPDLHSELNLSSLELGDSALYFCASSVWANTDTQYFGPGTRLTVL.

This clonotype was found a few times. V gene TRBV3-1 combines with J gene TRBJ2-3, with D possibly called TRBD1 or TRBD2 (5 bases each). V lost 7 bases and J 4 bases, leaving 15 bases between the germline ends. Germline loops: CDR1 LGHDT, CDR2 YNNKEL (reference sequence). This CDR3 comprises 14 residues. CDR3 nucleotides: TGTGCCAGCACGGCAGGGAGAGGCCCAGATACGCAGTATTTT. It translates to CASTAGRGPDTQYF.

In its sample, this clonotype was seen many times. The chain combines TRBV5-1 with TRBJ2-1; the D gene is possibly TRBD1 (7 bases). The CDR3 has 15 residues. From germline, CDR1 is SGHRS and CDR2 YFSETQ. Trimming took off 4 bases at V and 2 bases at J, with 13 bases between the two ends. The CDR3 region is CASSGGTDAYNEQFF. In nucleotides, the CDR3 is TGCGCCAGCAGCGGCGGGACAGACGCCTACAATGAGCAGTTCTTC.

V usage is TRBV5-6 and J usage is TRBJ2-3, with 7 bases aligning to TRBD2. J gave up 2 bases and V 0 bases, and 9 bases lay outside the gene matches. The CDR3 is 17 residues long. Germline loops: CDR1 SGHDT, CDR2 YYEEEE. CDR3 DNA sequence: TGTGCCAGCAGCTTGGGGCACCTAGCGGTGATCACAGATACGCAGTATTTT. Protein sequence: CASSLGHLAVITDTQYF.

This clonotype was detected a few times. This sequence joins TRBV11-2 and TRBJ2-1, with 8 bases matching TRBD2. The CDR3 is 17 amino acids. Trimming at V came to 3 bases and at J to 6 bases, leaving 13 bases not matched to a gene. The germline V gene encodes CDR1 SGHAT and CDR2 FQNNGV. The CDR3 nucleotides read TGTGCCAGCAGCTTTGGTACTAGGGCGGGAGGCTTCAATGAGCAGTTCTTC. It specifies CASSFGTRAGGFNEQFF.

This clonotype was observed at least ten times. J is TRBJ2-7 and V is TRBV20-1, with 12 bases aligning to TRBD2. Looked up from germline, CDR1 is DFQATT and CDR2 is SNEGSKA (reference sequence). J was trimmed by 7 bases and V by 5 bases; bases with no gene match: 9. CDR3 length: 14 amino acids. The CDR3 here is CSAGRLAGVGEQYF. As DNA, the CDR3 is TGCAGTGCTGGTCGACTAGCGGGAGTGGGAGAGCAGTACTTC.

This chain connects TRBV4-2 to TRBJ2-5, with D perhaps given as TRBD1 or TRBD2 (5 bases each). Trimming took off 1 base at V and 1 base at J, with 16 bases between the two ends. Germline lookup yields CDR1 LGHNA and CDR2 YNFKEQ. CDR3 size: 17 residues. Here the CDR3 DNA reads TGTGCCAGCAGCCAAGGAAGTTGGGGGACGGGCCAAGAGACCCAGTACTTC. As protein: CASSQGSWGTGQETQYF.

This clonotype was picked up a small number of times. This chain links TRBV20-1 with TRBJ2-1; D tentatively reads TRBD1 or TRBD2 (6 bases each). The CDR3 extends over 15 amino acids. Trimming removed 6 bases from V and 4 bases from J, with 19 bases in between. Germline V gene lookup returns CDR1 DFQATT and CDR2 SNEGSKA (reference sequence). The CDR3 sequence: CSASSMEGGYNEQFF. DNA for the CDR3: TGCAGTGCCTCCTCCATGGAGGGGGGTTACAATGAGCAGTTCTTC.

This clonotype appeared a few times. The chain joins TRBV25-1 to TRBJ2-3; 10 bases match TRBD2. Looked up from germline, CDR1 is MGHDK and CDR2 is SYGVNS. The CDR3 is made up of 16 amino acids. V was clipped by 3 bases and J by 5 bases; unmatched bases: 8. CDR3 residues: CASSEALAGEEDTQYF. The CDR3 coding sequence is TGTGCCAGCAGTGAGGCGCTAGCGGGAGAGGAAGATACGCAGTATTTT.

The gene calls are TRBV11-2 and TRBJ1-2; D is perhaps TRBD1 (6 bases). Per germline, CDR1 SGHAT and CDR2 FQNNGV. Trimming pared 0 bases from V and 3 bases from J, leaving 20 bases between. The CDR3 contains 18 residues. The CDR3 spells CASSLESSFDRMDYGYTF. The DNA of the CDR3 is TGTGCCAGCAGCTTAGAAAGTTCGTTCGACAGGATGGACTATGGCTACACCTTC. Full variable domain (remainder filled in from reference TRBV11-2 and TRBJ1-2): EAGVAQSPRYKIIEKRQSVAFWCNPISGHATLYWYQQILGQGPKLLIQFQNNGVVDDSQLPKDRFSAERLKGVDSTLKIQPAKLEDSAVYLCASSLESSFDRMDYGYTFGSGTRLTVV.

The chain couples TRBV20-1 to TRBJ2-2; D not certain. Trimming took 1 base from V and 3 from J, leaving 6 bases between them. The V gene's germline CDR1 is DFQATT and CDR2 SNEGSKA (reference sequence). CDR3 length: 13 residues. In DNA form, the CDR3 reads TGCAGTGCTAGAGTAAGGCACACCGGGGAGCTGTTTTTT. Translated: CSARVRHTGELFF.

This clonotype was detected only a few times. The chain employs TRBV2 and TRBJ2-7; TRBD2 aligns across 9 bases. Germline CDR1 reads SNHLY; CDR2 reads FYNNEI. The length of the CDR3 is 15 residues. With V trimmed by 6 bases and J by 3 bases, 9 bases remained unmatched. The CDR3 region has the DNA TGTGCCAGCAGCGGCGGACTAGCGTGGGTCTACGAGCAGTACTTC. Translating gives CASSGGLAWVYEQYF.

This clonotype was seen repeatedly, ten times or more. The CDR3 DNA follows: TGCGCCAGCAGGCGATTCACCGGGACCTCCCGCACAGATACGCAGTATTTT. This gives the protein CASRRFTGTSRTDTQYF. The chain combines TRBV5-1 with TRBJ2-3; D is perhaps TRBD1 or TRBD2 (5 bases each). The germline gives CDR1 SGHRS, CDR2 YFSETQ. Trimming removed 5 bases from V and 1 base from J, with 20 bases in between. The length of the CDR3 is 17 residues.